The text below deals with one TCR beta chain. The clone's antigen remains unknown. Base qualities were left out, and no much larger clone turns up one base away. The cohort comprised under 700 healthy bone marrow donors. All cohort members were sampled while nominally healthy, although unrecorded immune exposures were likely present. The donor was CMV seropositive and belonged to the group of over 250 seropositive cohort members. A peripheral blood sample was provided by each donor, and peripheral blood mononuclear cells were used for TCR beta sequencing. The Qiagen DNeasy Blood Extraction Kit was used to extract genomic DNA from the blood cell samples. Via the germline V gene, CDR1 is SGHRS and CDR2 YFSETQ. V and J are trimmed by 0 bases and 4 bases, and the gene matches miss 8 bases of the junction. Taken from cysteine to phenylalanine, the CDR3 has 17 residues. Only CDR3 DNA remains: 51 bases, in frame from the first base.

These data originate in a study of cytomegalovirus exposure and HLA in healthy donors (dated by TCRdb to 2016 to 2017). Looking at the study overall: An earlier analysis of about 530 of the donors reported around 280 Gb of sequence data and around 100 million unique TCR beta sequences obtained from 180 million or so T cells. Using immunosequencing, the study profiled T cell repertoires from about 620 subjects and related those repertoires to cytomegalovirus serostatus. Of the roughly 420 genotyped donors, 70% to 90% were placed in the genetic ancestry cluster associated with self-reported Caucasian donors. In a later genetic analysis, genome-wide SNP genotypes for about three fifths of the roughly 670 donors were used, and that subset was treated as a discovery cohort. The number of typed donors differed by locus: about 620-640 for A, B, C, DRB1 and DQB1; some 540 for DQA1; approximately 610 for DPA1; and some 430 for DPB1. To predict cytomegalovirus infection status, the study combined high-throughput TCR immunosequencing, statistical association of individual TCRs with disease status, and machine learning. Donor age, sex, ethnicity and CMV serostatus were compiled alongside the repertoire data. Every discovery cohort repertoire had been produced on one sequencing platform. Across some 400 genotyped donors of the cohort, an average of approximately 240,000 unique TCR beta nucleotide sequences per donor were sequenced, and 15% to 20% of those sequences were non-productive. Along with the roughly 710-subject first cohort, a separate validation cohort of 120 different subjects was used. Rather than using new phenotypic data, the later analysis identified candidate immune exposures from TCR beta sequences and from how often those sequences occurred across donors. An earlier analysis of a few hundred of the donors applied high-throughput TCR beta sequencing to assess whether each TCR beta V gene segment acted as functional or pseudogenic. The study aimed to test whether cataloging public T cell receptors could reveal signatures of past pathogen exposure. Roughly 5 DR-DQ haplotypes were handled as single units for association and clustering, since linkage in the cohort was strong. An early release that covered about 600 HLA-typed donors contained around 300 gigabases of sequencing data and approximately 85 million unique TCR sequences. A later analysis re-examined previously published TCR beta repertoires from about 670 donors and added high-resolution HLA genotyping to investigate patterns of TCR occurrence. HLA typing included class I and class II loci at four-digit resolution. The paper's findings and limits, for the study overall: A group of highly shared sequence variants was considered likely to be a technical artifact of the sequencing pipeline. Compared with the roughly 720-donor mean, donors in an Asian-associated ancestry cluster had fewer N-insertions in productive TCRs, according to a later genetic analysis. Some IMGT-functional V segments, including TRBV6-2 and TRBV6-3, could not be distinguished by the 87-base-pair reads and were therefore excluded. In a later analysis, the rate of TCR association differed among HLA loci, with DRB1 alleles having the most associated TCRs and HLA-C alleles having the fewest. Most CMV-associated TCR beta chains appeared to be HLA-restricted in a later analysis, and the HLA associations seemed to be driven largely by CMV exposure. Most TCR sequences were seen in very few donors, while some public TCRs were found in many individuals. Compared with equally common non-associated chains, HLA-associated TCR beta chains in a later analysis were more clonally expanded and had lower generation probabilities. The study listed approximately 150 TCR beta chains as associated with cytomegalovirus. The authors suggested that the approach could potentially be extended to other disease states and immunological phenotypes. A later analysis associated 15,000 or so TCR beta sequences with specific HLA alleles at a false discovery rate of 0.05. Linkage disequilibrium might explain the correlated functional status among segregating V segments, but an unknown experimental factor could not be ruled out. In both the original and validation cohorts, the classifier was reported to diagnose cytomegalovirus status with high specificity and sensitivity. Strong co-occurrence of HLA alleles, especially DR and DQ, made assigning TCR associations to individual alleles difficult. In a later genetic analysis, a missense DCLRE1C variant was associated with V-gene and J-gene trimming of TCR beta chains, and the association was replicated in an independent cohort. Only TCR beta chains were sequenced in this cohort, and the absence of alpha or paired-chain data limited detectable features. In an earlier analysis of more than 500 of the donors, most TCR beta V segments appeared in productive rearrangements about 87% or about 30% of the time, broadly matching IMGT annotations. In vitro tests confirmed that a few of the cytomegalovirus-associated TCR beta chains recognize cytomegalovirus antigens. A further reported finding was that TCR beta sequences accurately predicted the HLA-A and HLA-B alleles for most subjects in the first cohort. Because HLA typing was missing for some donors at each locus, association tests included only the typed subset. For the cohort, immune exposure information was limited to CMV serostatus. In a later analysis, several top co-occurrence clusters were reported to appear linked to parvovirus B19, influenza, CMV and Epstein-Barr virus. Sequencing depth was assumed to be roughly uniform across donors in the presence/absence analyses, though that assumption may not hold. Because counts were too low, about 17 rarely observed V segments, including chromosome 9 orphons, were excluded from the earlier analysis of under 650 of the donors.

To prepare the library, the immunoSEQ multiplex PCR assay was applied. A mixture of 60 forward primers for TCR Vbeta segments and 13 reverse primers for TCR Jbeta segments was used in the multiplex PCR. A multiplex PCR assay on genomic DNA amplified the CDR3 region of rearranged TCR beta genes. The Illumina HiSeq System was used to sequence the amplified TCR beta libraries as 87-base-pair reads. Concerning the study's data processing: A later analysis tallied approximately 87 million unique TCR beta chains across the 660 or so repertoires, and roughly 11 million of those chains were shared by two or more donors. Raw reads were error-corrected and collapsed into unique sequences with a nearest-neighbor algorithm that merged closely related sequences to remove PCR and sequencing errors. To assign V, D and J gene segments, CDR3 sequences were aligned to IMGT reference sequences. For a sequence to be retained, a match of at least six nucleotides to both a V gene segment and a J gene segment was required. A rearrangement was called productive if the CDR3 had no stop codons and remained in frame with V and J, and every other rearrangement was called non-productive. Following IMGT convention, CDR3 was defined as the stretch from the second conserved V-encoded cysteine up to the conserved J-encoded phenylalanine. Sequences without an unambiguous match to a single V gene segment were excluded from the earlier analysis of about 630 of the donors. An earlier analysis of under 750 of the donors called V segments functional above 56.7% productive rearrangements and segregating when the between-donor standard deviation exceeded 5%. A statistical classification framework was developed to diagnose cytomegalovirus status using the catalog of TCR beta chain sequences. A later analysis assigned V and J genes by comparing TCR nucleotide sequences with IMGT/GENE-DB human TR gene sequences. In a later analysis, CDR3 sequences and most-parsimonious VDJ recombination scenarios were assigned using the TCRdist pipeline. In a later analysis, every TCR beta chain was defined by the combination of its CDR3 amino acid sequence and its V-gene family, and reads without a unique V-gene family were dropped. As a way to deal with suspected cross-contamination and a sequencing artifact, a later analysis dropped approximately 590 nucleotide sequences that were highly shared and had low generation probability. In a later analysis, a clonal expansion index was calculated for each public chain from normalized within-repertoire ranks of inferred template counts. In a later analysis, generation probabilities were computed with a VDJ recombination model fitted to out-of-frame rearrangements, and the resulting probabilities were checked against IGoR. Hypergeometric tests were used in a later analysis to score TCR-TCR, TCR-HLA and TCR-CMV co-occurrence, with a repertoire-size bias correction applied to the TCR pairs. To estimate false discovery rates, a later analysis permuted the HLA or CMV assignments 20 times. In a later analysis, co-occurring TCRs were grouped using DBSCAN, and TCRdist sequence similarity was added for clustering within HLA-allele-positive subsets. For co-occurrence clustering, repertoires with fewer than 30,000 or more than 120,000 public chains were excluded, along with a handful of repertoires with anomalous nucleotide sharing. TCRdb limited this immuneACCESS table to in-frame rearrangements with V and J called. A share of clones is missing; checked studies link under half to unresolved V genes, and the rest is unexplained. The DNA was the basis for D and trimming; V, J and clone size are from that table. The sample table contains some 100,000 clones; only one count was recorded for around two thirds of them. The top ten hold 5.5% of the sample.

Sample: PBMCs. The rearranged chain carries TRBV5-1 and TRBJ2-5, with TRBD2 matching 11 junction bases. This sequence originates from a young woman in good health and CMV-seropositive. The nucleotide sequence reads TGCGCCAGCAGCTTGGTACTAGGACTAGCGGGTTCAGAGACCCAGTACTTC. It is translated as CASSLVLGLAGSETQYF.